This T cell receptor beta chain was observed in a study of beta chain features in type 1 diabetes. J gave up 0 bases and V 3 bases, and 5 bases lay outside the gene matches. The CDR3 spans 17 residues. Germline loops: CDR1 SGHVS, CDR2 FQNEAQ. Expressed TCRB transcripts got sequenced, as all isolated RNA was reverse transcribed. Clones were sequenced by immunoSEQ multiplex PCR, and TCRdb holds only the in-frame ones, with some missing. The sample lists 900,000 or so clones; 15% to 20% were seen once. The sequenced sample was naive CD4+ T cells from blood. The clonotype originates from a young woman in good health. The chain uses TRBV7-8 and TRBJ2-3; 11 bases agree with TRBD2. The CDR3, as DNA: TGTGCCAGCAGCTTCCTCCTAGCGGGAGGCAGCACAGATACGCAGTATTTT. This sequence encodes CASSFLLAGGSTDTQYF.